The clone carrying this T cell receptor beta chain was seen ten or more times. The sample belongs to a study of prognosis after radiotherapy for stage I lung cancer. It was by two-round multiplex PCR that TCR beta CDR3 was amplified from genomic DNA. First-round PCR amplification was performed with primers specific to each TRBV and TRBJ gene. TCRdb re-derived calls from the multiplex PCR reads in MiXCR, one entry per CDR3 protein. The repertoire consists of roughly 30,000 distinct CDR3 sequences, with less than 40% occurring once and the leading ten covering 16%. The sequencing here drew on PBMCs, taken before or after stereotactic body radiation therapy (not recorded which). This clonotype was sampled from a donor aged 50 or older with non-small cell lung cancer.

The CDR3, as DNA: TGTGCCAGCAGCTTAGATGCGCAGGCTGTGGCGAAAGCTTTCTTT. The encoded protein is CASSLDAQAVAKAFF. The rearrangement links TRBV11-3 to TRBJ1-1; D is uncertain. Germline CDR1 and CDR2: SGHNT and YENEEA. This CDR3 has 15 residues. Trimming left V 0 bases short and J 9 bases short, with 17 bases between.